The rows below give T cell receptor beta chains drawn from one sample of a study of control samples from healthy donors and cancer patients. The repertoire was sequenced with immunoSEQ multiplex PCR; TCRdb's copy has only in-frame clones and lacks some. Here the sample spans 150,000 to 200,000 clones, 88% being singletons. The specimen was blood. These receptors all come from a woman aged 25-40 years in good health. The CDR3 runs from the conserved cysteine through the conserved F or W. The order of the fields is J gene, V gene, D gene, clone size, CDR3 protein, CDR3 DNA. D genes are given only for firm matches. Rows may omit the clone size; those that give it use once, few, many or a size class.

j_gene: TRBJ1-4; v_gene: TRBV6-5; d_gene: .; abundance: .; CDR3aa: CASSYIGQPNEKLFF; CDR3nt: TGTGCCAGCAGTTATATTGGACAACCTAATGAAAAACTGTTTTTT
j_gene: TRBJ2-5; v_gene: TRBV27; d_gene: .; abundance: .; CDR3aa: CASKDLKGYQETQYF; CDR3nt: TGTGCCAGCAAGGATTTGAAAGGTTACCAAGAGACCCAGTACTTC
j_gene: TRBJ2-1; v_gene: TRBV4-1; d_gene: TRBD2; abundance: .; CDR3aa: CASSRTSGGTYNEQFF; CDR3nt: TGCGCCAGCAGCCGGACTAGCGGGGGGACTTACAATGAGCAGTTCTTC
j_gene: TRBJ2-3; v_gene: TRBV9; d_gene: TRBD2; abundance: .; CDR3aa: CASSVEIAGHTDTQYF; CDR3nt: TGTGCCAGCAGCGTAGAAATAGCGGGGCACACAGATACGCAGTATTTT
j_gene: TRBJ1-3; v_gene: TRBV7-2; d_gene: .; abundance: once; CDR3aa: CASSLEGSASGNTIYF; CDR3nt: TGTGCCAGCAGCTTAGAAGGGAGCGCTTCTGGAAACACCATATATTTT
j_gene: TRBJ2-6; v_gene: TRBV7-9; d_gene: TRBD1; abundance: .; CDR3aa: CASSLTPGQSGANVLTF; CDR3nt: TGTGCCAGCAGCTTAACTCCGGGACAGTCTGGGGCCAACGTCCTGACTTTC
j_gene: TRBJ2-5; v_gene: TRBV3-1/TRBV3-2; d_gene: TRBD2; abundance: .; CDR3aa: CASSRPRGGRWETQYF; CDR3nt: TGTGCCAGCAGCCGACCGCGGGGGGGCCGGTGGGAGACCCAGTACTTC
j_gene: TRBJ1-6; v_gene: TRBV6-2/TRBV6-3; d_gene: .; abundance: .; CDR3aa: CASSTRGDSPLHF; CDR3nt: TGTGCCAGCAGTACCAGGGGTGATTCACCCCTCCACTTT
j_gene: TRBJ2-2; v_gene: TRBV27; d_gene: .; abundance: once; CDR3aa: CASSVLYTGELFF; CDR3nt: TGTGCCAGCAGTGTTCTATACACCGGGGAGCTGTTTTTT
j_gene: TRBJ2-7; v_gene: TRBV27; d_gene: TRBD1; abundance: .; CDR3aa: CASGQGTYEQYF; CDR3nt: TGTGCCAGCGGACAGGGAACCTACGAGCAGTACTTC
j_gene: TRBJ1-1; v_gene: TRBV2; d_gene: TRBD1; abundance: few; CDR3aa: CASSETGGWTEAFF; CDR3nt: TGTGCCAGCAGCGAGACAGGGGGATGGACTGAAGCTTTCTTT
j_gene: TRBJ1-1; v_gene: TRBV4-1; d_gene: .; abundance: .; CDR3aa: CASSPRDGTNTEAFF; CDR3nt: TGCGCCAGCAGCCCCCGGGACGGAACGAACACTGAAGCTTTCTTT
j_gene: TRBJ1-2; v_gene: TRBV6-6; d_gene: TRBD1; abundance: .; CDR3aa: CASSNNRGRNGYTF; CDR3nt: TGTGCCAGCAGCAACAACAGGGGGCGTAATGGCTACACCTTC
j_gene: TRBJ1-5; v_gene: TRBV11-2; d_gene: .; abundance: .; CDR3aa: CASSPDRSNQPQHF; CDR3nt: TGTGCCAGCAGCCCAGACAGGAGCAATCAGCCCCAGCATTTT
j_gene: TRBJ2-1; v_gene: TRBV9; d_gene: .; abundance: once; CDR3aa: CASSVAGGDYNEQFF; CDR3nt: TGTGCCAGCAGCGTAGCTGGTGGGGACTACAATGAGCAGTTCTTC
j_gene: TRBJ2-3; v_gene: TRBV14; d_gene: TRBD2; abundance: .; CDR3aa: CASSDTLAGGSFATDTQYF; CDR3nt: TGTGCCAGCAGCGATACCCTAGCGGGAGGTTCTTTTGCGACAGATACGCAGTATTTT
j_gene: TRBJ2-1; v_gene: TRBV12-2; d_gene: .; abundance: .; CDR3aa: CASRCHRSSYNEQFF; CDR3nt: TGTGCAAGTCGCTGTCACCGTAGCTCCTACAATGAGCAGTTCTTC
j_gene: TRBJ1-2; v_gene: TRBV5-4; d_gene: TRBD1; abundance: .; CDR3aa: CASRSTVGQGAGGYTF; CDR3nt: TGTGCCAGCAGATCCACCGTAGGACAGGGGGCTGGTGGCTACACCTTC
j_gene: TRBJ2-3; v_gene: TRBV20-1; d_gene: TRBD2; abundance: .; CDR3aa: CSASRSGGAFSTDTQYF; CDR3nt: TGCAGTGCTAGTCGCAGCGGGGGGGCCTTTAGCACAGATACGCAGTATTTT
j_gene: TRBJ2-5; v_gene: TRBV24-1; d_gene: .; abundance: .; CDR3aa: CATSDPVGETQYF; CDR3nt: TGTGCCACCAGTGATCCGGTAGGAGAGACCCAGTACTTC
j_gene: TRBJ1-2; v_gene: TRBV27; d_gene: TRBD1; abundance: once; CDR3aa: CASSLSGTGGVGYTF; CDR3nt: TGTGCCAGCAGTTTATCCGGGACAGGGGGCGTTGGCTACACCTTC
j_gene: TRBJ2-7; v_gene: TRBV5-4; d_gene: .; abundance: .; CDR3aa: CASSPGTAIHEQYF; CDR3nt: TGTGCCAGCAGCCCCGGGACCGCGATCCACGAGCAGTACTTC
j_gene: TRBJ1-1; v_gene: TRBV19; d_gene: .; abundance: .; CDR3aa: CASSITATRGEAFF; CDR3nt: TGTGCCAGTAGTATAACAGCTACTAGGGGTGAAGCTTTCTTT
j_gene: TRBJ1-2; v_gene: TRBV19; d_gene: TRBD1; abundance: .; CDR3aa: CASSTTGGPGQISGYTF; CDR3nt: TGTGCCAGTAGCACCACCGGGGGTCCGGGACAGATATCTGGCTACACCTTC
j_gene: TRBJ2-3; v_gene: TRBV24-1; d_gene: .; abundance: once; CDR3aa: CATSDRTAADTQYF; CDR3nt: TGTGCCACCAGTGATCGGACTGCGGCAGATACGCAGTATTTT
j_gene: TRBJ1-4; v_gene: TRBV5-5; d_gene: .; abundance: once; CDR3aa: CASSFRGTNEKLFF; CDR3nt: TGTGCCAGCAGCTTCAGGGGAACTAATGAAAAACTGTTTTTT
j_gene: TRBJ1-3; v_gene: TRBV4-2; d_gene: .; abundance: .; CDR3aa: CASSPGQTTAGNTIYF; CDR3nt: TGTGCCAGCAGCCCCGGACAGACAACCGCTGGAAACACCATATATTTT
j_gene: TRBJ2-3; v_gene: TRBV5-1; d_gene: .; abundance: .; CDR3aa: CASSLAGMTLGTDTQYF; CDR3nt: TGCGCCAGCAGCTTGGCGGGGATGACCCTGGGGACAGATACGCAGTATTTT
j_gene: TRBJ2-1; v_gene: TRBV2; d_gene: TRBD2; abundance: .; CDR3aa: CASSPSTRGRDEQFF; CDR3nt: TGTGCCAGCAGCCCTTCAACCCGGGGGAGGGATGAGCAGTTCTTC
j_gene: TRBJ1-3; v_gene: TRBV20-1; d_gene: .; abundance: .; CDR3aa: CSAKTGNTIYF; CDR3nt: TGCAGTGCTAAGACTGGAAACACCATATATTTT